This T cell receptor beta chain is from a study of T cell responses to AZD1222 COVID-19 vaccine. Here immunoSEQ multiplex PCR was the method, and the copy in TCRdb shows in-frame clones only, minus some. In the table there are about 150,000 clones, roughly 88% of which are singletons. This clone was recorded only once. This CDR3 spans 15 amino acids. V was clipped by 1 base and J by 3 bases, with 13 bases between them. Germline V gives CDR1 SGHAT, CDR2 FQDESV (reference sequence). The TCR sequence derives from an adult who received the AZD1222 COVID-19 vaccine. The V and J genes are TRBV11-1 and TRBJ2-7; no clear D. The specimen was peripheral blood, collected 28 days after the second AZD1222 dose. CDR3: CASSLVSEDLYEQYF. CDR3 in DNA: TGTGCCAGCAGCTTAGTATCTGAGGATCTCTACGAGCAGTACTTC.